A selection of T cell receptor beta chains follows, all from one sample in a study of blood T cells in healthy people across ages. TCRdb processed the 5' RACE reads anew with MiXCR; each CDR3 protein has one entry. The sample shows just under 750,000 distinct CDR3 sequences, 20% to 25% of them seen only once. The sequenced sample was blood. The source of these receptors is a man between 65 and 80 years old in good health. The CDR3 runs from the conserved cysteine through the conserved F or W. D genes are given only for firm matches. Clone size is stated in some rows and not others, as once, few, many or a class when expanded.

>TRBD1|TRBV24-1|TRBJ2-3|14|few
TGTGCCACCAGTGAGGCTGGGACAGGTGATACGCAGTATTTT
CATSEAGTGDTQYF
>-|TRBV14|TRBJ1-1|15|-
TGTGCCAGCAGCCAAGTTTCAGCGATGAACACTGAAGCTTTCTTT
CASSQVSAMNTEAFF
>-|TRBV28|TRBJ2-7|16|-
TGTGCCAGCAGTTCCCCCCTCGGGACACCGTTGTTAGGGCAGTACTTC
CASSSPLGTPLLGQYF
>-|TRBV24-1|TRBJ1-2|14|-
TGTGCCACCAGTGAAAGGGGAGCTAACTATGGCTACACCTTC
CATSERGANYGYTF
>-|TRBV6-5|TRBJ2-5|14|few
TGTGCCAGCCGATCGGTCTGGTCGGGAGAGACCCAGTACTTC
CASRSVWSGETQYF
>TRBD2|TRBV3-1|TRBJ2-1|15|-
TGTGCCAGCAGCCAAGATCTAACGGGAGGGTATGAGCAGTTCTTC
CASSQDLTGGYEQFF
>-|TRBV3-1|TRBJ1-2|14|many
TGTGCCAGCAGCCAAGGGATTCAGAACTATGGCTACACCTTC
CASSQGIQNYGYTF
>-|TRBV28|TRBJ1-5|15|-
TGTGCCAGCAGTTTTTCCGGGGGGGCCGGTCAGCCCCAGCATTTT
CASSFSGGAGQPQHF
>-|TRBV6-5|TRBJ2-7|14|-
TGTGCCAGCAGTTACGATAGGGCCCTCTACGAGCAGTACTTC
CASSYDRALYEQYF
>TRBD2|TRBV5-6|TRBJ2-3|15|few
TGTGCCAGCAGCTTGGAGGCTAGCGGGGATGATACGCAGTATTTT
CASSLEASGDDTQYF
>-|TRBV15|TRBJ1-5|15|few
TGTGCCACCAATCCAGAAGGGTTCGGCGAGCAGCCCCAGCATTTT
CATNPEGFGEQPQHF
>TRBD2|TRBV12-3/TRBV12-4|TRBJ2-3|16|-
TGTGCCAGCAGTTTAACTAGCGGGGGGACTAGAGATGCGCAGTATTTT
CASSLTSGGTRDAQYF
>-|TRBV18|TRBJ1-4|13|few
TGTGCCAGCAAGGGACTCCGTAATGAAAAACTGTTTTTT
CASKGLRNEKLFF
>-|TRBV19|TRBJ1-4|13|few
TGTGCCGTATACGACAGTGATAATGAAAAACTGTTTTTT
CAVYDSDNEKLFF
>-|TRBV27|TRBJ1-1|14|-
TGTGCCAGCAGCCCCGGGACGAGGGACACTGAAGCTTTCTTT
CASSPGTRDTEAFF
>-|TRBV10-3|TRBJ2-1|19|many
TGTGCCATCAGTGATCCGCCCGGTTTTAGGGTAGTTTCCTACAATGAGCAGTTCTTC
CAISDPPGFRVVSYNEQFF
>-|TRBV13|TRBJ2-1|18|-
TGTGCCAGCAGCTTTAGCCCTGGGACTCCTGGACGGAACAATGAGCAGTTCTTC
CASSFSPGTPGRNNEQFF
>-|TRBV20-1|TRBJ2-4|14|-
TGCAGTGCTAGGGACAGCGGGAAGGGTAACATTCAGTACTTC
CSARDSGKGNIQYF
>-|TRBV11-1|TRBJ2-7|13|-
TGTGCCAGCAGCTTAACAGGGCCCCACGAGCAGTACTTC
CASSLTGPHEQYF
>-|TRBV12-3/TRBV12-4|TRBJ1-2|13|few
TGTGCCAGCAGTTTAGCGCCTAGGGGCGGCTACACCTTC
CASSLAPRGGYTF
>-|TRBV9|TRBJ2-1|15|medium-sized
TGTGCCAGCAGCGTACAGTGGGCGCAACTAAATGAGCAGTTCTTC
CASSVQWAQLNEQFF
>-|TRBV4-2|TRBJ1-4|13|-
TGTGCCAGCAGCCGAGGGGGACCCGAAAAACTGTTTTTT
CASSRGGPEKLFF
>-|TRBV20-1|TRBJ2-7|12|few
TGCAGTGCTACCGGGACTGCCTCCGAGCAGTACTTC
CSATGTASEQYF
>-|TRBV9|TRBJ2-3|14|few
TGTGCCAGCAGCGCTTACAGGGTGACAGATACGCAGTATTTT
CASSAYRVTDTQYF
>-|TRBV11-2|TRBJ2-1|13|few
TGTGCCAGCAGCTCCTCCCGGAACAATGAGCAGTTCTTC
CASSSSRNNEQFF
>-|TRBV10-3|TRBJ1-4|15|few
TGTGCCATCAGTGAGTCTAGGGACGGCAATGAAAAACTGTTTTTT
CAISESRDGNEKLFF
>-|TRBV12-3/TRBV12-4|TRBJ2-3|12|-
TGTGCCAGCAGTTTTGGATCCCGCACGCAGTATTTT
CASSFGSRTQYF
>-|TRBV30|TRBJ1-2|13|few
TGTGCCTGGAGTGTCGGGCAGTTCTTGGGCTACACCTTC
CAWSVGQFLGYTF
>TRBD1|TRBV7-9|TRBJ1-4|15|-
TGTGCCAGCAGCCCGGGACAGTCAACTAATGAAAAACTGTTTTTT
CASSPGQSTNEKLFF
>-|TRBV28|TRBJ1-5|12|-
TGTGCCACCCTGCGGAGCAATCAGCCCCAGCATTTT
CATLRSNQPQHF
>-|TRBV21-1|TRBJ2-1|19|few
TGTGCCAGCAGCAAAGGAGCAAAGGACAGGGGGCTCGGTGGGAATGAGCAGTTCTTC
CASSKGAKDRGLGGNEQFF
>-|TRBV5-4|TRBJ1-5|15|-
TGTGCCAGCTCCCCGGGGCCACGGCGGGATCAGCCCCAGCATTTT
CASSPGPRRDQPQHF
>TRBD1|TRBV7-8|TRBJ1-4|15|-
TGTGCCAGCAGCTACCCCGGGACAGGGCGCGAAAAACTGTTTTTT
CASSYPGTGREKLFF
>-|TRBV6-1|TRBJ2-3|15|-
TGTGCCAGCAGTGAACAGCCCCATGGCACAGATACGCAGTATTTT
CASSEQPHGTDTQYF
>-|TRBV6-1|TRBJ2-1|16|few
TGTGCCAGCAGTACCCTCCATAGTCGCTCCTACAATGAGCAGTTCTTC
CASSTLHSRSYNEQFF